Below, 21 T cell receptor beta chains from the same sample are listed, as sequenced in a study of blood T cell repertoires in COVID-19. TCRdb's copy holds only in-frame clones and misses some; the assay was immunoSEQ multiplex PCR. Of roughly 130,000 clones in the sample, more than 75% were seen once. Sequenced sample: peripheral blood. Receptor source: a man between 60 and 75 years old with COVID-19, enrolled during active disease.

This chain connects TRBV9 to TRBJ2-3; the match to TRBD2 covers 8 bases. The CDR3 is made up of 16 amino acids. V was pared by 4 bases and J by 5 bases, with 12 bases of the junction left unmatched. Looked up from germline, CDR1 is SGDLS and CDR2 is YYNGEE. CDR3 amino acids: CASSRNPAGGGDTQYF. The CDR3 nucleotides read TGTGCCAGCAGCAGGAATCCGGCGGGAGGAGGAGATACGCAGTATTTT.

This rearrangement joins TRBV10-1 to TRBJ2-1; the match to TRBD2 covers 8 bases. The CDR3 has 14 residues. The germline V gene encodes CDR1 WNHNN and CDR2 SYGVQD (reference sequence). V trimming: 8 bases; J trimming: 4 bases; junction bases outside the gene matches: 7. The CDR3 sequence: CASPGERGYNEQFF. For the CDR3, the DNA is TGCGCCAGCCCCGGGGAGCGGGGGTACAATGAGCAGTTCTTC.

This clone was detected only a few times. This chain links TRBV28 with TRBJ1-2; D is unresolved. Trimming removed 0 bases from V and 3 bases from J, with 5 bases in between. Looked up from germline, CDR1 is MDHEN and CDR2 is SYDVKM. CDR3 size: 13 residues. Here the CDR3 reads CASSLWRDYGYTF. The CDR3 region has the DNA TGTGCCAGCAGTTTATGGAGGGACTATGGCTACACCTTC.

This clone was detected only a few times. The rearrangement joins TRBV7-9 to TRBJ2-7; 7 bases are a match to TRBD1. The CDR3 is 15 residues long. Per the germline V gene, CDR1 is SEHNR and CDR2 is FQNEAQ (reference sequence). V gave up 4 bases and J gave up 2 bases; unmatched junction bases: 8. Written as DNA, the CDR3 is TGTGCCAGCAGCTCTGTCGGGACAGATCCCTACGAGCAGTACTTC. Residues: CASSSVGTDPYEQYF.

The CDR3 region has the DNA TGCGCCAGCAGCGTTGACGGGACTAACTATGGCTACACCTTC. Its translation: CASSVDGTNYGYTF. The rearrangement joins TRBV5-1 to TRBJ1-2; the D is unclear. The V gene's germline CDR1 is SGHRS and CDR2 YFSETQ. The CDR3 runs 14 residues. V shed 4 bases and J shed 0 bases, with 10 bases lying between them.

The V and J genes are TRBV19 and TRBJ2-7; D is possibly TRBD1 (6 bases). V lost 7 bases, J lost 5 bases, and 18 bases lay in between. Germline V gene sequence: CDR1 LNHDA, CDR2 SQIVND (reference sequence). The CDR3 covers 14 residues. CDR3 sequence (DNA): TGTGCCAGTACTCCCTATAGGGGGTCGAACGAGCAGTACTTC. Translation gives CASTPYRGSNEQYF.

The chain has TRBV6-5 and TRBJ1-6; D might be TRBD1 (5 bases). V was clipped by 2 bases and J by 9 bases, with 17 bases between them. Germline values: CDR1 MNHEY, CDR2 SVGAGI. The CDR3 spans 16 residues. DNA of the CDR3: TGTGCCAGCAGTTACGGGACTACTGGGGAGGGTTCACCCCTCCACTTT. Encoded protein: CASSYGTTGEGSPLHF.

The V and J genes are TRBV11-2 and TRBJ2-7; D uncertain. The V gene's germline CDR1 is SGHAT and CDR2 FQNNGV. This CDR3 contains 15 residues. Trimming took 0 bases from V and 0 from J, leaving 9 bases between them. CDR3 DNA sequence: TGTGCCAGCAGCTTAGATATCCTAAGCTCCTACGAGCAGTACTTC. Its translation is CASSLDILSSYEQYF.

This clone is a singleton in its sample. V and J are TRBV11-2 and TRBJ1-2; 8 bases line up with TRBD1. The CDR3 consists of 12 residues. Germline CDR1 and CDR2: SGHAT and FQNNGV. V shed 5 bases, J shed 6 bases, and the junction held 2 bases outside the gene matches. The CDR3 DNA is TGTGCCAGCAGCCGACAGGGGAATGGCTACACCTTC. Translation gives CASSRQGNGYTF.

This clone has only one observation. The CDR3 loop reads CASSFRTYEQYF. The CDR3 region has the DNA TGTGCCAGCAGTTTCAGGACCTACGAGCAGTACTTC. This sequence joins TRBV12-3 or TRBV12-4 and TRBJ2-7, with D unresolved. The ends were cut back, 3 bases at V and 2 bases at J, with 5 bases in the middle. CDR3 size: 12 residues.

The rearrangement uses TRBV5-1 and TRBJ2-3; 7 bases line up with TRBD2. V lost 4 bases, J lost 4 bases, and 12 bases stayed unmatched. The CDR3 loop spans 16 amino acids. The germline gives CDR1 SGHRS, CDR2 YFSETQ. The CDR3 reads CASSIRIAGPPDTQYF. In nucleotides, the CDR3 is TGCGCCAGCAGCATCCGAATAGCGGGCCCCCCAGATACGCAGTATTTT.

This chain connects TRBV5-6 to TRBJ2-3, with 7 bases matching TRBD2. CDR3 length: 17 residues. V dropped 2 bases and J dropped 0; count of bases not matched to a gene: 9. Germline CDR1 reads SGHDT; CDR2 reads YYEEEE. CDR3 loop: CASSFQASGSSTDTQYF. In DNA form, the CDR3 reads TGTGCCAGCAGCTTTCAAGCTAGCGGATCAAGCACAGATACGCAGTATTTT.

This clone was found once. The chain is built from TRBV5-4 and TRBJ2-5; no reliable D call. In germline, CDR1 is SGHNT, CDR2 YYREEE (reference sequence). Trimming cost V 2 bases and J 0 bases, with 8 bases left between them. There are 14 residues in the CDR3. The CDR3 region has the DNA TGTGCCAGCAGCTTTAGTACTTACCAAGAGACCCAGTACTTC. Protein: CASSFSTYQETQYF.

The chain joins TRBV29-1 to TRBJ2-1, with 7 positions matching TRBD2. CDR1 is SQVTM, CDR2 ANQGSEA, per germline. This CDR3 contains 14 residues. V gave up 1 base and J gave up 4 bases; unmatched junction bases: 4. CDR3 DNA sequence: TGCAGCGTTGAAGGAGGGAGGGTTTACAATGAGCAGTTCTTC. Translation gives CSVEGGRVYNEQFF.

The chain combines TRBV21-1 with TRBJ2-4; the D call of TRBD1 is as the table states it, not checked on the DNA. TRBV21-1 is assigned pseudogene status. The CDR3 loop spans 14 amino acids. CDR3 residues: CASTGLDRKNIQYF. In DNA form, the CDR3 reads TGTGCCAGCACAGGATTAGACAGGAAAAACATTCAGTACTTC.

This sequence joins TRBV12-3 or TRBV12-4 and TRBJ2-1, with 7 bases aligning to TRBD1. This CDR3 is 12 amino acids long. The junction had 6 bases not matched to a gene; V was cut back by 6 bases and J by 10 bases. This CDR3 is CASRFPGQEQFF. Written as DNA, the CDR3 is TGTGCCAGCAGATTCCCGGGACAGGAGCAGTTCTTC.

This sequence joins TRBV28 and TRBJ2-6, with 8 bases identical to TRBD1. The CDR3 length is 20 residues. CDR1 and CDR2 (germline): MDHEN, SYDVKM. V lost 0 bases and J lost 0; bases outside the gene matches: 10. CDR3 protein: CASSLWAGGGPSSGANVLTF. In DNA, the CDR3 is TGTGCCAGCAGTTTATGGGCAGGGGGCGGCCCGAGCTCTGGGGCCAACGTCCTGACTTTC.

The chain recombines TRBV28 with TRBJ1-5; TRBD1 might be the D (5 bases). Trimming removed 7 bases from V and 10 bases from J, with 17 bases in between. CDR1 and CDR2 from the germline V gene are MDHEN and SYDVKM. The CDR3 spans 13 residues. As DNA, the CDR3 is TGTGCCAGCACCCCGCCGGGGGAGGAACCCCAGCATTTT. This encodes CASTPPGEEPQHF.

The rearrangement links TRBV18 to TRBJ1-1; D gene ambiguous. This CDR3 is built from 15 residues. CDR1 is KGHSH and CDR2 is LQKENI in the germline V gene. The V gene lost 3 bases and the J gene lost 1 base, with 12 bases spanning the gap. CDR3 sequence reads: CASSPQALGNTEAFF. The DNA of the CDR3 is TGTGCCAGCTCACCCCAGGCTCTGGGGAACACTGAAGCTTTCTTT.

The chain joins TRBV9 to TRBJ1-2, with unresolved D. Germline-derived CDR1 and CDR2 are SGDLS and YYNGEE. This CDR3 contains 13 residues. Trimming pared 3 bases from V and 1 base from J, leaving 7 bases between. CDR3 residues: CASSAGFNYGYTF. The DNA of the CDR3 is TGTGCCAGCAGCGCAGGATTTAACTATGGCTACACCTTC.

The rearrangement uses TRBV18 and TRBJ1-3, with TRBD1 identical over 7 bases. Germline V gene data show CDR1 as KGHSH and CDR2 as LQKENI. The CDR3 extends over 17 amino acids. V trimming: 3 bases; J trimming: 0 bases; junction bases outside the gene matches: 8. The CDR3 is CASSPRGQDSSGNTIYF. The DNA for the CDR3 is TGTGCCAGCTCACCGCGCGGACAGGACAGCTCTGGAAACACCATATATTTT.